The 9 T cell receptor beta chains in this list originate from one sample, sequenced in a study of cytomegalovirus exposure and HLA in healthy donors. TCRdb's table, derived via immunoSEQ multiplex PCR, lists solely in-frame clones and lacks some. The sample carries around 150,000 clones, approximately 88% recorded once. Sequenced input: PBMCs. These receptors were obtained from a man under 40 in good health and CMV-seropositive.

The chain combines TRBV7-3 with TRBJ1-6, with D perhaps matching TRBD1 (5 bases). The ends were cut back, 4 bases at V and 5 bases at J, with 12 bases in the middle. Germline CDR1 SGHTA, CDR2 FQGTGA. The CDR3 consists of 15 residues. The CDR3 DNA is TGTGCCAGCAGCTCCCAAGGCAGGGATAATTCACCCCTCCACTTT. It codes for CASSSQGRDNSPLHF.

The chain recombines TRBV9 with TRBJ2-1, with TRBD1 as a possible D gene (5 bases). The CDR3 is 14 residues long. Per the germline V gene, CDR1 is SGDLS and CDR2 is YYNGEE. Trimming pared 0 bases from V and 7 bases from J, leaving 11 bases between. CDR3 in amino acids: CASSVDSRDNEQFF. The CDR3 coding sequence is TGTGCCAGCAGCGTAGATTCCAGGGATAATGAGCAGTTCTTC.

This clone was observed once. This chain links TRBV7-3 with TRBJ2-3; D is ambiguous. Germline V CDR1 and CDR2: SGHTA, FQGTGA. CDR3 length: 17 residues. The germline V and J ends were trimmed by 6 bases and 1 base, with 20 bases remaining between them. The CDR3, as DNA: TGTGCCAGCAGTCCCCTAGAGCGTTCGCTAGGCACAGATACGCAGTATTTT. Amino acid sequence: CASSPLERSLGTDTQYF.

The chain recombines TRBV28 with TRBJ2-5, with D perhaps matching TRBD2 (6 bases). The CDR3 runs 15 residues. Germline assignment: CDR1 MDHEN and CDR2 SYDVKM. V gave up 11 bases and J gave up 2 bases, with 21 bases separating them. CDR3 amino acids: CACTGASRGQETQYF. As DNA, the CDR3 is TGTGCCTGCACCGGAGCTAGCCGGGGGCAAGAGACCCAGTACTTC.

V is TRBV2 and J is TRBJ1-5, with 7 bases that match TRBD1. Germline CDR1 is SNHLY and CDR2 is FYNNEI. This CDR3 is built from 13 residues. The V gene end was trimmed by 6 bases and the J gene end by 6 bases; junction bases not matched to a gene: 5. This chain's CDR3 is CASRQTGIQPQHF. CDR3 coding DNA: TGTGCCAGCAGGCAGACAGGGATTCAGCCCCAGCATTTT.

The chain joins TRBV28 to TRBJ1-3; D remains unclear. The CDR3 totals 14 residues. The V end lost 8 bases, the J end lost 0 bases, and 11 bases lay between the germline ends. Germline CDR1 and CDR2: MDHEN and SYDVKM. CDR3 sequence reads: CASLPPSSGNTIYF. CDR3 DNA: TGTGCCAGCTTACCACCGAGCTCTGGAAACACCATATATTTT.

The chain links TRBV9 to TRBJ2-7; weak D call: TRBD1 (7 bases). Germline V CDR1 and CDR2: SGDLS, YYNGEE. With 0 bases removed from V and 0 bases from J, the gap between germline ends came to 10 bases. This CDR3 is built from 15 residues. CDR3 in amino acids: CASSVAGGTSYEQYF. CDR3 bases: TGTGCCAGCAGCGTAGCAGGGGGGACCTCCTACGAGCAGTACTTC.

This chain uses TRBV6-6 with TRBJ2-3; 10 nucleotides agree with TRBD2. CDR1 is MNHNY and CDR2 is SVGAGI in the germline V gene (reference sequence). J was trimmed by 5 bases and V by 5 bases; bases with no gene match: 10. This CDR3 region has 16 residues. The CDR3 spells CASSPSFTSGVDTQYF. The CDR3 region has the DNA TGTGCCAGCAGTCCTTCATTCACTAGCGGGGTAGATACGCAGTATTTT.

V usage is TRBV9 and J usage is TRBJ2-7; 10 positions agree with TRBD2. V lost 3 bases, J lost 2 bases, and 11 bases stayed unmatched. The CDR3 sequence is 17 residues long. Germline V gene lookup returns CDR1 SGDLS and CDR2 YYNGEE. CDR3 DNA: TGTGCCAGCAGCGCCGAAGGTTGGACTAGCGGAACCTACGAGCAGTACTTC. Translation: CASSAEGWTSGTYEQYF.